This is a list of T cell receptor beta chains from one sample in a study of a mutant IDH1 vaccine in newly diagnosed glioma. Repertoires were generated with immunoSEQ multiplex PCR, while TCRdb's copy carries only in-frame clones and drops some. This sample carries 30,000 to 45,000 clones, roughly 70% of them seen once, and the ten largest clones take about 10%. No antigen is known for these receptors. Specimen: PBMCs, collected from a glioma patient whose treatment included an IDH1 peptide vaccine. These TCRs come from a man aged 35 to 55 with glioma. CDR3s include the opening cysteine and the closing phenylalanine or tryptophan. Each record gives: D gene, J gene, clone size, V gene, CDR3 DNA, CDR3 protein. The D gene is left open where the match is weak. Clone size appears in some rows only: once, few, many, or a class for an expanded clone.

NA TRBJ1-2 NA TRBV29-1 TGCAGCGCCCCACCCCCGGGGTCCGATGGCTACACCTTC CSAPPPGSDGYTF
NA TRBJ2-1 NA TRBV29-1 TGCAGCGTTGTTCAACACCGTACCTACAATGAGCAGTTCTTC CSVVQHRTYNEQFF
NA TRBJ2-2 NA TRBV9 TGTGCCAGCAGCGGGGTCAATAGCGCGGCCGGGGAGCTGTTTTTT CASSGVNSAAGELFF
TRBD1 TRBJ2-5 once TRBV9 TGTGCCAGCAGCGTGACGGGACAGCAAGAGACCCAGTACTTC CASSVTGQQETQYF
NA TRBJ2-7 NA TRBV4-1 TGCGCCAGCAGCCAAGATAGGAGAGAGGGGACGTACGAGCAGTACTTC CASSQDRREGTYEQYF
TRBD2 TRBJ2-1 NA TRBV6-6 TGTGCCAGCAGTTCCGGGACTAGCCCTGAGCAGTTCTTC CASSSGTSPEQFF
NA TRBJ1-3 once TRBV12-5 TGTGCTAGCCGCCAGGGCAGGGAGGGAAACACCATATATTTT CASRQGREGNTIYF
TRBD1 TRBJ1-1 NA TRBV5-6 TGTGCCAGCAGCTTGGTCGGGACAGTGAGCACTGAAGCTTTCTTT CASSLVGTVSTEAFF
NA TRBJ1-6 once TRBV13 TGTGCCAGCAGCTTAGGCGGACAGATGAAGTCACCCCTCCACTTT CASSLGGQMKSPLHF
NA TRBJ1-2 NA TRBV6-5 TGTGCCAGCGGTTTTGCTAACTATGGCTACACCTTC CASGFANYGYTF
NA TRBJ2-3 once TRBV5-4 TGTGCCAGCAGCTTGTGGCAGAGCACGGATACGCAGTATTTT CASSLWQSTDTQYF
NA TRBJ2-5 NA TRBV4-3 TGCGCCAGCAGCCAAGATTCCGGGGTTAAGGAGACCCAGTACTTC CASSQDSGVKETQYF
TRBD1 TRBJ2-2 NA TRBV11-3 TGTGCCAGCAGCCCCGGGACAGAGAACACCGGGGAGCTGTTTTTT CASSPGTENTGELFF
NA TRBJ2-5 NA TRBV7-7 TGTGCCAGCAGCCCCTCGGCGGGGACCCAGTACTTC CASSPSAGTQYF
TRBD2 TRBJ2-3 NA TRBV7-2 TGTGCCAGCAGCTTAGATCCGGGAGGAAGGGGCACAGATACGCAGTATTTT CASSLDPGGRGTDTQYF
TRBD2 TRBJ2-4 few TRBV7-9 TGTGCCAGCAGCCCACATCTCGCGGGAGTGAAAGCGAACATTCAGTACTTC CASSPHLAGVKANIQYF
NA TRBJ2-1 NA TRBV6-4 TGTGCCAGCAGTGACTCGAGTGGGAGCTCCTACAATGAGCAGTTCTTC CASSDSSGSSYNEQFF
NA TRBJ2-7 few TRBV18 TGTGCCAGCTCACCACGAGGAGGGGAGCAGTACTTC CASSPRGGEQYF
NA TRBJ1-5 NA TRBV7-8 TGTGCCAGCAGCCAAAACGGGGGGTATCAGCCCCAGCATTTT CASSQNGGYQPQHF
NA TRBJ2-3 NA TRBV6-5 TGTGCCAGCAGTTCCCTTTGGGAGCCCACAGATACGCAGTATTTT CASSSLWEPTDTQYF
NA TRBJ2-7 NA TRBV27 TGTGCCAGCAGGCCCCTGGGGTCCTACGAGCAGTACTTC CASRPLGSYEQYF
TRBD1 TRBJ1-2 once TRBV15 TGTGCCACCACCCCGGATGGACAGGGGGCCGGTTTTGATGGCTACACCTTC CATTPDGQGAGFDGYTF
NA TRBJ1-5 NA TRBV7-8 TGTGCCAGCAGCTTAGAGGTTAATCGGGGGGCCCAGCATTTT CASSLEVNRGAQHF
NA TRBJ2-7 NA TRBV21-1 TGTGCCAGCAGCAACTACGAGCAGTACTTC CASSNYEQYF
NA TRBJ1-1 NA TRBV12-5 TGTGCTAGTGGTTCGGGGACACCTGACACTGAAGCTTTCTTT CASGSGTPDTEAFF
NA TRBJ2-5 NA TRBV7-2 TGTGCCAGCAGCGGGTCGAGGGTTGGAGAGACCCAGTACTTC CASSGSRVGETQYF
NA TRBJ2-2 NA TRBV15 TGTGCCACCAGCAGAGGAACGGACTCGAACACCGGGGAGCTGTTTTTT CATSRGTDSNTGELFF
NA TRBJ2-3 NA TRBV7-8 TGTGCCAGCAGCCCCCCGAGGGCAGATACGCAGTATTTT CASSPPRADTQYF
TRBD1 TRBJ1-1 NA TRBV27 TGTGCCAGCAGTATGACAGGGGACACTGAAGCTTTCTTT CASSMTGDTEAFF
NA TRBJ1-2 few TRBV19 TGTGCCAGTAACCCTTCGGGGCAGCGGTTCTACACCTTC CASNPSGQRFYTF
NA TRBJ1-6 few TRBV4-3 TGCGCCAGCAGCCAAGTCGTGGGAGGGTTCAATTCACCCCTCCACTTT CASSQVVGGFNSPLHF
NA TRBJ2-3 NA TRBV25-1 TGTGCCAGCAGTGAATACGGGGACGATACGCAGTATTTT CASSEYGDDTQYF
TRBD2 TRBJ2-2 NA TRBV6-5 TGTGCCAGCAGTTACTCTACTAGCGGACCCGGGGAGCTGTTTTTT CASSYSTSGPGELFF
TRBD1 TRBJ1-2 NA TRBV10-3 TGTGCCAGCACCCGGGACAGGGGGTATGGCTACACCTTC CASTRDRGYGYTF
NA TRBJ1-4 medium-sized TRBV15 TGTGCCACCAGCAGGGACGTTAATGAAAAACTGTTTTTT CATSRDVNEKLFF
TRBD1 TRBJ1-2 NA TRBV4-1 TGCGCCAGCAGCCAAGATTCGGGGGACAGGTCTGGCTACACCTTC CASSQDSGDRSGYTF
NA TRBJ1-1 few TRBV14 TGTGCCAGCAGCCAATCTAGTTTCATGAACACTGAAGCTTTCTTT CASSQSSFMNTEAFF
NA TRBJ1-1 few TRBV10-1 TGCGCCAGCAGTGGAGGGCCTGGGACTCAAAACACTGAAGCTTTCTTT CASSGGPGTQNTEAFF
NA TRBJ1-1 NA TRBV15 TGTGCCACCAGCAGAGATAAATCGGGGGGGGCCACTGAAGCTTTCTTT CATSRDKSGGATEAFF